Below, one T cell receptor beta chain is given with its context. Its antigen is still unknown. Documented time point: cycle 4 day 1 (C4D1), after 5 to 7 weeks of nivolumab. Each patient experienced a relapse that followed autologous stem cell transplantation, and brentuximab vedotin exposure varied. CDR1 is SGHRS, CDR2 YFSETQ, per germline. The CDR3 extends over 14 amino acids. Trimming took off 5 bases at V and 7 bases at J, with 16 bases between the two ends. The data are from a study of PD-1 blockade in classical Hodgkin lymphoma. General study points: Newly diagnosed patients had baseline TCR diversity that was reportedly lower than that of healthy donors.

TCRdb keeps only in-frame clones here, not all; method: immunoSEQ multiplex PCR. Seen here are approximately 49,000 clones, 70% to 80% observed once, and the top ten hold around a fifth. This receptor was taken from a human donor with classical Hodgkin lymphoma. The sample consisted of peripheral blood mononuclear cells (PBMCs), taken before the fourth cycle of nivolumab. The V gene is TRBV5-1, the J gene TRBJ2-1; D not certain. CDR3 sequence: CASRVQPYGNEQFF. Here the CDR3 DNA reads TGCGCCAGCAGAGTCCAACCCTACGGGAATGAGCAGTTCTTC. The variable domain in full, with the rest retrieved from reference TRBV5-1 and TRBJ2-1, is KAGVTQTPRYLIKTRGQQVTLSCSPISGHRSVSWYQQTPGQGLQFLFEYFSETQRNKGNFPGRFSGRQFSNSRSEMNVSTLELGDSALYLCASRVQPYGNEQFFGPGTRLTVL.